The 22 T cell receptor beta chains in this list originate from one sample, sequenced in a study of OX40 agonist ivuxolimab in advanced cancers. Clones were sequenced by immunoSEQ multiplex PCR, and TCRdb holds only the in-frame ones, with some missing. This sample has around 68,000 clones, with 80% to 95% found just once. Source: CD4+ or CD8+ T cells sorted from blood, taken in a trial of the OX40 agonist ivuxolimab. The source of these receptors is an adult with an advanced solid tumor such as melanoma, head and neck, liver or kidney cancer.

The V and J genes are TRBV2 and TRBJ1-1; no clear D gene. CDR3 length: 14 residues. Looked up from germline, CDR1 is SNHLY and CDR2 is FYNNEI. Trimming cost V 5 bases and J 6 bases, with 16 bases left between them. The DNA for the CDR3 is TGTGCCAGCAGTAAGGCTGACGTCCTCCCTGAAGCTTTCTTT. This encodes CASSKADVLPEAFF.

This chain connects TRBV30 to TRBJ1-2; maybe TRBD1 (5 bases). Germline V CDR1 and CDR2: GTSNPN, SVGIG (reference sequence). V lost 0 bases to trimming and J lost 4 bases, with 6 bases between them. This CDR3 has 12 amino acids. CDR3 region: CAWSVGGYGYTF. The CDR3 DNA reads as TGTGCCTGGAGTGTCGGGGGCTATGGCTACACCTTC. The complete variable domain, with remaining parts taken from reference TRBV30 and TRBJ1-2, reads SQTIHQWPATLVQPVGSPLSLECTVEGTSNPNLYWYRQAAGRGLQLLFYSVGIGQISSEVPQNLSASRPQDRQFILSSKKLLLSDSGFYLCAWSVGGYGYTFGSGTRLTVV.

V and J are TRBV11-1 and TRBJ2-7; D is undetermined. In germline, CDR1 is SGHAT, CDR2 FQDESV (reference sequence). The CDR3 spans 13 residues. V was trimmed by 1 base and J by 3 bases, leaving 7 bases between them. CDR3 protein: CASSLVWGYEQYF. The CDR3 DNA follows: TGTGCCAGCAGCTTAGTGTGGGGCTACGAGCAGTACTTC.

This chain joins TRBV30 and TRBJ2-3; TRBD2 matches at 7 bases. Trimming cost V 2 bases and J 1 base; bases outside gene matches: 6. Germline CDR1 GTSNPN, CDR2 SVGIG (reference sequence). The length of the CDR3 is 15 residues. The CDR3 bases are TGTGCCTGGAGTTGGGAGGGCTCAGGCACAGATACGCAGTATTTT. The encoded protein is CAWSWEGSGTDTQYF. The full variable domain, rest sourced from reference TRBV30 and TRBJ2-3, is SQTIHQWPATLVQPVGSPLSLECTVEGTSNPNLYWYRQAAGRGLQLLFYSVGIGQISSEVPQNLSASRPQDRQFILSSKKLLLSDSGFYLCAWSWEGSGTDTQYFGPGTRLTVL.

The rearrangement uses TRBV7-6 and TRBJ2-2, with D hard to call. The CDR3 loop spans 14 amino acids. Trimming stripped 1 base from V and 5 bases from J, with 8 bases between. Germline CDR1 reads SGHVS; CDR2 reads FNYEAQ. This chain's CDR3 is CASSLDGQTGELFF. CDR3 nucleotides: TGTGCCAGCAGCTTAGACGGCCAAACCGGGGAGCTGTTTTTT.

The chain uses TRBV5-1 and TRBJ2-1; D unclear. Trimming removed 2 bases at V and 6 bases at J, with 6 bases between. CDR1 is SGHRS and CDR2 is YFSETQ in the germline V gene. The CDR3 runs 12 residues. In DNA, the CDR3 is TGCGCCAGCAGCTTAAAGGGCAATGAGCAGTTCTTC. It is translated as CASSLKGNEQFF.

The V and J genes are TRBV5-8 and TRBJ2-7, with 9 bases aligning to TRBD1. The J segment lost 5 bases and the V segment lost 5 bases, leaving 5 bases of the junction unmatched. The CDR3 covers 13 residues. Germline V gene lookup returns CDR1 SGHTS and CDR2 YDEGEE. The CDR3 spells CASRRTGVNEQYF. The CDR3 DNA reads as TGTGCCAGCAGGAGGACAGGGGTCAACGAGCAGTACTTC.

This clone was counted a few times. The chain links TRBV5-1 to TRBJ2-2; D perhaps matches TRBD1 (6 bases). V gave up 0 bases and J gave up 4 bases, with 10 bases separating them. Per germline, CDR1 SGHRS and CDR2 YFSETQ. The CDR3 length is 15 residues. CDR3 DNA: TGCGCCAGCAGCTTGGTCAGGGGACCCACCGGGGAGCTGTTTTTT. It specifies CASSLVRGPTGELFF.

The table lists this clone with a few counts. The rearrangement joins TRBV18 to TRBJ2-2; the D gene is possibly TRBD1 (5 bases). Germline V lookup: CDR1 KGHSH, CDR2 LQKENI. Trimming shortened V by 0 bases and J by 4 bases, and 9 bases separated the two germline ends. The length of the CDR3 is 15 residues. CDR3 sequence: CASSPPGVSTGELFF. In DNA, the CDR3 is TGTGCCAGCTCACCACCAGGGGTGTCCACCGGGGAGCTGTTTTTT. The full variable domain, with the rest looked up from reference TRBV18 and TRBJ2-2, is NAGVMQNPRHLVRRRGQEARLRCSPMKGHSHVYWYRQLPEEGLKFMVYLQKENIIDESGMPKERFSAEFPKEGPSILRIQQVVRGDSAAYFCASSPPGVSTGELFFGEGSRLTVL.

The chain has TRBV7-9 and TRBJ1-4, with D possibly being TRBD1 (6 bases). The germline V gene has CDR1 SEHNR and CDR2 FQNEAQ (reference sequence). There are 15 residues in the CDR3. Trimming cost V 3 bases and J 7 bases, with 15 bases left between them. The CDR3 DNA follows: TGTGCCAGCAGCTTTCCGGGACGGGGGGCTGAAAAACTGTTTTTT. As protein: CASSFPGRGAEKLFF. Variable domain in full (rest from reference TRBV7-9 and TRBJ1-4): DTGVSQNPRHKITKRGQNVTFRCDPISEHNRLYWYRQTLGQGPEFLTYFQNEAQLEKSRLLSDRFSAERPKGSFSTLEIQRTEQGDSAMYLCASSFPGRGAEKLFFGSGTQLSVL.

The J gene is TRBJ1-4, the V gene TRBV6-5; 8 bases line up with TRBD1. The germline gives CDR1 MNHEY, CDR2 SVGAGI. V lost 8 bases, J lost 7 bases, and 6 bases stayed unmatched. The CDR3 runs to 13 residues. The CDR3 sequence: CASSDRGVEKLFF. CDR3 sequence (DNA): TGTGCCAGCTCAGACAGGGGCGTTGAAAAACTGTTTTTT.

The rearrangement joins TRBV6-4 to TRBJ2-1; 8 bases are a match to TRBD2. From germline, CDR1 is MRHNA and CDR2 SNTAGT. The CDR3 totals 12 residues. J was trimmed by 9 bases and V by 9 bases; bases with no gene match: 7. DNA of the CDR3: TGTGCCAGTGGACTAGCTGGCGGTGAGCAGTTCTTC. The encoded protein is CASGLAGGEQFF.

The chain carries TRBV6-1 and TRBJ1-4; D ambiguous. Germline CDR1 reads MNHNS; CDR2 reads SASEGT. The V end lost 0 bases, the J end lost 4 bases, and 9 bases lay between the germline ends. CDR3 size: 15 residues. The CDR3 spells CASSEAARSNEKLFF. The CDR3 nucleotides are TGTGCCAGCAGTGAAGCGGCCAGGAGTAATGAAAAACTGTTTTTT.

The sample holds a few counts of this clone. Here the CDR3 DNA reads TGTGCCACCTCGCCGGTGGGCAATCAGCCCCAGCATTTT. It translates to CATSPVGNQPQHF. V and J are TRBV10-3 and TRBJ1-5; no definite D call. In germline, CDR1 is ENHRY, CDR2 SYGVKD. V lost 10 bases to trimming and J lost 2 bases, with 12 bases between them. The CDR3 is made up of 13 amino acids.

The chain joins TRBV19 to TRBJ1-2; the D is unclear. Trimming shortened V by 8 bases and J by 8 bases, and 21 bases separated the two germline ends. The CDR3 covers 14 residues. Per the germline V gene, CDR1 is LNHDA and CDR2 is SQIVND (reference sequence). The chain's CDR3 is CASGVGSTPRGYTF. CDR3 nucleotide sequence: TGTGCCAGTGGGGTGGGCTCCACACCGAGGGGCTACACCTTC.

This sequence joins TRBV5-1 and TRBJ2-7; D gene uncertain. This CDR3 comprises 13 residues. Germline-derived CDR1 and CDR2 are SGHRS and YFSETQ. Deletions cut 3 bases from V and 6 bases from J, with 13 bases between. CDR3 in amino acids: CASSSSGLPEQYF. Here the CDR3 DNA reads TGCGCCAGCAGCTCCTCGGGCCTCCCCGAGCAGTACTTC.

The V call is TRBV19, the J call TRBJ1-5; the match to TRBD1 covers 10 bases. Germline V CDR1 and CDR2: LNHDA, SQIVND (reference sequence). The CDR3 loop spans 17 amino acids. Trimming at V came to 5 bases and at J to 0 bases, leaving 7 bases not matched to a gene. CDR3 sequence reads: CASSLGQGIRSNQPQHF. DNA of the CDR3: TGTGCCAGTAGTTTGGGACAGGGGATACGTAGCAATCAGCCCCAGCATTTT.

The gene calls are TRBV25-1 and TRBJ2-1; no clear D. The CDR3 is made up of 14 amino acids. Trimming pared 8 bases from V and 4 bases from J, leaving 15 bases between. The germline V gene encodes CDR1 MGHDK and CDR2 SYGVNS. In nucleotides, the CDR3 is TGTGCCAGCCAAGCCCCGACTGTTTACAATGAGCAGTTCTTC. This encodes CASQAPTVYNEQFF.

This clone has a handful of counts. V usage is TRBV5-1 and J usage is TRBJ2-3; a possible D gene is TRBD1 (5 bases). The germline CDR1 and CDR2 sequences are SGHRS and YFSETQ. Trimming pared 0 bases from V and 4 bases from J, leaving 6 bases between. This CDR3 is 13 amino acids long. CDR3 sequence: CASSLAGSDTQYF. The CDR3 DNA reads TGCGCCAGCAGCTTGGCAGGGTCAGATACGCAGTATTTT.

This rearrangement joins TRBV6-5 to TRBJ1-2; 8 positions agree with TRBD1. This CDR3 is built from 15 residues. Trimming cost V 6 bases and J 4 bases; bases outside gene matches: 10. Germline V gene lookup returns CDR1 MNHEY and CDR2 SVGAGI. CDR3 sequence reads: CASRSSTGVVYGYTF. CDR3 DNA: TGTGCCAGCAGGTCCTCGACAGGGGTTGTCTATGGCTACACCTTC.

The chain uses TRBV13 and TRBJ1-1, with 7 bases aligning to TRBD1. The V gene's germline CDR1 is PRHDT and CDR2 FYEKMQ (reference sequence). The V segment lost 5 bases and the J segment 5 bases; nucleotides outside the gene matches: 11. This CDR3 is 15 amino acids long. CDR3 amino acids: CASSPLQGMGTEAFF. The CDR3 DNA is TGTGCCAGCAGCCCCCTACAGGGGATGGGGACTGAAGCTTTCTTT.

The genes are TRBV6-6 and TRBJ2-5; no firm D call. V was shortened by 6 bases and J by 2 bases, with 13 bases between the two germline ends. The V gene's germline CDR1 is MNHNY and CDR2 SVGAGI (reference sequence). This CDR3 region has 14 residues. CDR3 coding DNA: TGTGCCAGCAGCCCCCCCGTTGGGCAAGAGACCCAGTACTTC. This translates into CASSPPVGQETQYF.